The next 7 T cell receptor beta chains were all read from a single sample in a study of identical twins. Via MiXCR, TCRdb re-called the 5' RACE reads, giving one row per CDR3 protein. Here the sample spans 450,000 or so distinct CDR3 sequences, less than 25% being singletons. Separately, the same data were catalogued under a study of T cells expressing NK-cell markers.

Sequenced input: CD4+ T cells sorted from blood. These receptors were taken from a woman younger than 30 in good health.

This chain joins TRBV15 and TRBJ1-4; D possibly corresponds to TRBD1 (5 bases). Germline V gene sequence: CDR1 LNHNV, CDR2 YYDKDF (reference sequence). The CDR3 extends over 15 amino acids. Trimming pared 4 bases from V and 8 bases from J, leaving 17 bases between. The CDR3 coding sequence is TGTGCCACCAGCATAGACTCCTACGAGGGGGAAAAACTGTTTTTT. This sequence encodes CATSIDSYEGEKLFF.

The sample holds a few counts of this clonotype. This chain joins TRBV5-4 and TRBJ2-3; TRBD2 agrees at 10 bases. Looked up from germline, CDR1 is SGHNT and CDR2 is YYREEE (reference sequence). The length of the CDR3 is 16 residues. V was pared by 3 bases and J by 0 bases, with 4 bases of the junction left unmatched. The chain's CDR3 is CASSSSGGRSTDTQYF. In nucleotides, the CDR3 is TGTGCCAGCAGCTCTAGCGGGGGTCGAAGCACAGATACGCAGTATTTT.

The rearrangement uses TRBV20-1 and TRBJ2-5; tentative D call: TRBD2 (6 bases). V lost 5 bases and J lost 4, with 11 bases in between. The V gene's germline CDR1 is DFQATT and CDR2 SNEGSKA (reference sequence). The CDR3 has 12 residues. The DNA for the CDR3 is TGCAGTGCTCCGACTAGTGTAGAGACCCAGTACTTC. As protein: CSAPTSVETQYF.

This clonotype was observed a few times. The rearrangement uses TRBV2 and TRBJ2-7, with TRBD1 matching 8 bases. Looked up from germline, CDR1 is SNHLY and CDR2 is FYNNEI. CDR3 length: 13 residues. V trimming: 11 bases; J trimming: 5 bases; junction bases outside the gene matches: 11. The chain's CDR3 is CAGQDRGSHEQYF. In DNA form, the CDR3 reads TGTGCCGGACAAGACAGGGGTTCTCACGAGCAGTACTTC.

V and J are TRBV20-1 and TRBJ2-7; 8 bases match TRBD2. Per the germline V gene, CDR1 is DFQATT and CDR2 is SNEGSKA (reference sequence). This CDR3 is 15 amino acids long. V was clipped by 0 bases and J by 5 bases; unmatched bases: 9. Here the CDR3 reads CSARDWLREVHEQYF. The CDR3 DNA follows: TGCAGTGCTAGAGACTGGTTGCGGGAGGTACACGAGCAGTACTTC.

V and J are TRBV4-3 and TRBJ2-7, with D perhaps TRBD1 (6 bases). This CDR3 region has 15 residues. Germline V CDR1 and CDR2: LGHNA, YSLEER. Trimming removed 0 bases at V and 2 bases at J, with 11 bases between. Here the CDR3 DNA reads TGCGCCAGCAGCCAAGAATTCCAGGGGACCTACGAGCAGTACTTC. Its translation: CASSQEFQGTYEQYF.

V is TRBV12-3 or TRBV12-4 and J is TRBJ2-3; 9 nucleotides line up with TRBD2. This CDR3 has 16 amino acids. J was trimmed by 4 bases and V by 7 bases; bases with no gene match: 12. CDR3 amino acids: CASTKREASPPDTQYF. In DNA, the CDR3 is TGTGCCAGCACTAAGCGGGAGGCCTCTCCCCCAGATACGCAGTATTTT.